The subject of this entry is one T cell receptor (beta chain). It lacks a known antigen. No quality values exist for individual bases; no much larger clone is one base distant. This sample is part of a study of cytomegalovirus exposure and HLA in healthy donors (dated by TCRdb to about 2017). A note on the overall study: An earlier analysis of several hundred of the donors reported over 250 Gb of sequence data and roughly 120 million unique TCR beta sequences obtained from about 179 million T cells. An early release covering just under 650 HLA-typed donors comprised 250 to 350 gigabases of sequencing data and around 85 million unique TCR sequences. Among the roughly 390 genotyped donors, roughly 80% belonged to the genetic ancestry cluster associated with self-reported Caucasian donors. The study was designed to test whether signatures of past pathogen exposure could be identified by cataloging public T cell receptors. The study profiled the T cell repertoires of hundreds of subjects by immunosequencing and related them to cytomegalovirus serostatus. A separate validation cohort of more than 100 different subjects was used in addition to the roughly 700-subject first cohort. The study combined high-throughput TCR immunosequencing, statistical association of individual TCRs with disease status, and machine learning to predict cytomegalovirus infection status. A later analysis re-examined previously published TCR beta repertoires from roughly 720 donors and added high-resolution HLA genotyping to investigate patterns of TCR occurrence. Rather than using new phenotypic data, the later analysis identified candidate immune exposures from TCR beta sequences and from how often those sequences occurred across donors. An earlier analysis of several hundred of the donors applied high-throughput TCR beta sequencing to assess whether each TCR beta V gene segment acted as functional or pseudogenic. Alongside the repertoire data, information on donor age, sex, ethnicity and CMV serostatus was compiled. A later genetic analysis used genome-wide SNP genotypes for about 65% of the 666 donors, treating that subset as a discovery cohort. All discovery cohort repertoires had been generated on a single sequencing platform. HLA typing covered class I and class II loci at four-digit resolution. The number of typed donors differed by locus: about 620-630 for A, B, C, DRB1 and DQB1; 522 for DQA1; around 610 for DPA1; and about 450 for DPB1. About 5 DR-DQ haplotypes were handled as single units for association and clustering, since linkage in the cohort was strong. Among 398 genotyped donors of the cohort, an average of around 240,000 unique TCR beta nucleotide sequences were sequenced per donor, about a sixth of them non-productive.

The library relied on the immunoSEQ multiplex PCR assay. For the multiplex PCR, a mixture combining 60 forward primers for TCR Vbeta segments and 13 reverse primers for TCR Jbeta segments was used. The CDR3 region of rearranged TCR beta genes was amplified from genomic DNA with a multiplex PCR assay. The Illumina HiSeq System was used to sequence the amplified TCR beta libraries as 87-base-pair reads. The paper's processing steps were these. A later analysis counted tens of millions of unique TCR beta chains across the 690 or so repertoires, and roughly 9.9 million of these chains were shared by at least two donors. A nearest-neighbor algorithm error-corrected the raw reads and collapsed the reads into unique sequences, merging closely related sequences to remove PCR and sequencing errors. To assign V, D and J gene segments, CDR3 sequences were aligned to IMGT reference sequences. For a sequence to be retained, a match of at least six nucleotides to both a V gene segment and a J gene segment was required. A rearrangement counted as productive if the CDR3 had no stop codons and remained in frame with V and J, and every other rearrangement counted as non-productive. CDR3 was defined according to IMGT convention as the region running from the second conserved V-encoded cysteine to the conserved J-encoded phenylalanine. The earlier analysis of 500 to 650 of the donors excluded any sequence lacking an unambiguous match to a single V gene segment. In an earlier analysis of approximately 610 of the donors, V segments were called functional above 56.7% productive rearrangements and were called segregating when the between-donor standard deviation exceeded 5%. A statistical classification framework was built for diagnosing cytomegalovirus status from the catalog of TCR beta chain sequences. In a later analysis, V and J genes were assigned by comparing TCR nucleotide sequences against IMGT/GENE-DB human TR gene sequences. Using the TCRdist pipeline, a later analysis assigned CDR3 sequences along with most-parsimonious VDJ recombination scenarios. In a later analysis, each TCR beta chain was defined by its CDR3 amino acid sequence together with its V-gene family, and reads lacking a unique V-gene family were excluded. As a way to deal with suspected cross-contamination and a sequencing artifact, a later analysis dropped roughly 600 nucleotide sequences that were highly shared and had low generation probability. A later analysis calculated a clonal expansion index for each public chain from normalized within-repertoire ranks of inferred template counts. Generation probabilities in a later analysis came from a VDJ recombination model fitted to out-of-frame rearrangements, and those results were checked against IGoR. In a later analysis, hypergeometric tests were used to score TCR-TCR, TCR-HLA and TCR-CMV co-occurrence, with a repertoire-size bias correction applied to TCR pairs. In a later analysis, false discovery rates were estimated by permuting HLA or CMV assignments 20 times. In a later analysis, co-occurring TCRs were grouped using DBSCAN, and TCRdist sequence similarity was added for clustering within HLA-allele-positive subsets. Repertoires with fewer than 30,000 or more than 120,000 public chains, plus five repertoires with anomalous nucleotide sharing, were excluded from co-occurrence clustering. In its TCRdb copy, this immuneACCESS table keeps in-frame sequences only and misses some clones. Where compared with another copy, unresolved V genes explain less than half of these, and the others have no known cause. V and J calls and clone size are as listed in that table; D and trimming were resolved from the DNA. Within this sample are roughly 180,000 clones, with roughly 82% of them counted one time only. The ten largest clones represent approximately 1.5% of the sample.

The cohort was made up of approximately 670 healthy bone marrow donors. At the time of sampling, every cohort member was nominally healthy, though immune exposures that went unrecorded were likely present. The donor tested CMV seronegative, placing the donor among the 350 or so seronegative members of the cohort. Each donor provided a peripheral blood sample, and peripheral blood mononuclear cells were used for TCR beta sequencing. Genomic DNA extraction from the blood cell samples was performed with the Qiagen DNeasy Blood Extraction Kit. The investigation overall reported the following: CMV serostatus was the only immune exposure information available for the cohort. According to the authors, the approach could potentially be generalized to other disease states and immunological phenotypes. Presence/absence analyses assumed roughly uniform sequencing depth across donors, an assumption that may not hold. The classifier was reported to diagnose cytomegalovirus status with high specificity and sensitivity in both the original and validation cohorts. Because counts were too low, roughly 16 rarely observed V segments, including chromosome 9 orphons, were left out of the earlier analysis of about 620 of the donors. Three of the identified cytomegalovirus-associated TCR beta chains were confirmed in vitro to be specific for cytomegalovirus antigens. According to a later genetic analysis, donors in an Asian-associated ancestry cluster had fewer N-insertions in productive TCRs than the approximately 690-donor mean. Linkage disequilibrium might explain the correlated functional status among segregating V segments, but an unknown experimental factor could not be ruled out. When HLA alleles, especially DR and DQ, strongly co-occurred, attributing TCR associations to individual alleles was difficult. While some public TCRs were present in many individuals, most TCR sequences turned up only very rarely across donors. The study gave a list of about 150 TCR beta chains associated with cytomegalovirus. A further reported finding was that TCR beta sequences accurately predicted the HLA-A and HLA-B alleles for most subjects in the first cohort. A later analysis found that TCR association rates varied across HLA loci, with DRB1 alleles showing the most associated TCRs and HLA-C alleles the fewest. A later analysis associated approximately 17,000 TCR beta sequences with specific HLA alleles at a false discovery rate of 0.05. Because HLA typing was unavailable for some donors at each locus, only the typed subset was used in association tests. A cluster of highly shared sequence variants was judged likely to represent a technical artifact of the sequencing pipeline. According to a later analysis, most CMV-associated TCR beta chains appeared to be HLA-restricted, and the HLA associations seemed to be driven largely by CMV exposure. In a later genetic analysis, a missense DCLRE1C variant was associated with V-gene and J-gene trimming of TCR beta chains, and the association was replicated in an independent cohort. In a later analysis, HLA-associated TCR beta chains showed more clonal expansion and lower generation probabilities than non-associated chains that were equally common. In an earlier analysis of some 540 of the donors, most TCR beta V segments appeared in productive rearrangements about 87% or about 30% of the time, broadly matching IMGT annotations. Several of the top co-occurrence clusters appeared to be linked to parvovirus B19, influenza, CMV and Epstein-Barr virus, according to a later analysis. In this cohort, only TCR beta chains were sequenced, and detectable features were limited by the absence of alpha or paired-chain data.

The sequencing input was PBMCs. This clonotype was sampled from a man between 35 and 55 years old in good health and CMV-seronegative.

The CDR3 region reads CASSYRDRGNNEQFF. The sequenced DNA is TGCGCCAGCAGCTACCGGGACAGGGGAAACAATGAGCAGTTCTTC. The rearrangement joined TRBV5-1 to TRBJ2-1, with 10 junctional bases fitting TRBD1. The CDR3 holds 15 amino acids from the cysteine to the phenylalanine. Just the 45-base CDR3 DNA is kept, in frame starting at base 1. From V the trimming removes 3 bases and from J it removes 5 bases, while the gene matches leave 5 bases of the junction unaccounted for. From a lookup of the germline V gene, CDR1 and CDR2 are SGHRS and YFSETQ. Beyond the CDR3, the reference TRBV5-1 and TRBJ2-1 genes provide the residues; the full variable domain reads: KAGVTQTPRYLIKTRGQQVTLSCSPISGHRSVSWYQQTPGQGLQFLFEYFSETQRNKGNFPGRFSGRQFSNSRSEMNVSTLELGDSALYLCASSYRDRGNNEQFFGPGTRLTVL.